This T cell receptor (beta chain) stems from a study of shared clonotypes between healthy human individuals. Across the study: A few men and two women, aged 18 to 49, were donors. Overall study findings and caveats: In this cohort, only blood was sampled, and tissue repertoires likely differ.

Generated by immunoSEQ multiplex PCR, the TCRdb table keeps only in-frame clones and is missing some. The sample holds 520,000 or so clones, 70% to 80% seen once. It was some 84 million PBMCs that unsorted samples used for genomic DNA. This clone was recorded many times. Its matching antigen is unknown. Looked up from germline, CDR1 is SGHKS and CDR2 is YYEKEE (reference sequence). Between the trimmed V and J ends, which lost 0 bases and 8 bases, there was a span of 11 bases. This CDR3 contains 13 residues. Sequencing was performed on PBMCs. This chain connects TRBV5-5 to TRBJ1-2; no clear D. The TCR originated in a woman between 40 and 55 years old in good health. Some clones in this sample may be carry-over from other donors' samples. This chain's CDR3 is CASSLEEKRGYTF. The CDR3 region has the DNA TGTGCCAGCAGCTTGGAGGAGAAGAGGGGCTACACCTTC.